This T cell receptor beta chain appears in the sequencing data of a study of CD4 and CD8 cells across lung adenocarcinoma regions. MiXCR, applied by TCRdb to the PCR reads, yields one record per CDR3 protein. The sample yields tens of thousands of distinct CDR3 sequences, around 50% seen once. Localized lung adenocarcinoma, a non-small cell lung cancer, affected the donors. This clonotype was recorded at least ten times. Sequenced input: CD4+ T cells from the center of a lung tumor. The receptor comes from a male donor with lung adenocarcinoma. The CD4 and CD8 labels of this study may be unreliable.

The CDR3 protein is CANPLAGTGVYDTQYF. CDR3 nucleotide sequence: TGTGCCAATCCTCTAGCGGGAACGGGGGTATACGATACGCAGTATTTT. This chain connects TRBV6-2 or TRBV6-3 to TRBJ2-3; 9 nucleotides agree with TRBD2. Germline values: CDR1 MNHEY, CDR2 SVGEGT. CDR3 size: 16 residues. Trimming removed 10 bases from V and 6 bases from J; junction bases left unmatched: 17.